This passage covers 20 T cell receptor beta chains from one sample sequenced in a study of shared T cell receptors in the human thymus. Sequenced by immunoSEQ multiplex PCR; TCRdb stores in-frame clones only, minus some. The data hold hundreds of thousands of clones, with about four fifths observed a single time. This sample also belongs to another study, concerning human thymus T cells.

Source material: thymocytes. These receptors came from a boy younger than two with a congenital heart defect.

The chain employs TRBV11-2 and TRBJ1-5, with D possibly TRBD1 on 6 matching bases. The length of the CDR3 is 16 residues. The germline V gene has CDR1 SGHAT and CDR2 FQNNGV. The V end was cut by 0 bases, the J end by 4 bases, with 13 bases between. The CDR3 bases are TGTGCCAGCAGCTTAGATCCAGGGGCCCGAAATCAGCCCCAGCATTTT. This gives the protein CASSLDPGARNQPQHF.

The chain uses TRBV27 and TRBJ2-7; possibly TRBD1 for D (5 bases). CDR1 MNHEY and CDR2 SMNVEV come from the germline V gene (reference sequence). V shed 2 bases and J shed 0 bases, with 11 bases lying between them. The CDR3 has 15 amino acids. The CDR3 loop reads CASSLLGHTSYEQYF. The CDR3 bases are TGTGCCAGCAGTTTACTAGGACATACCTCCTACGAGCAGTACTTC.

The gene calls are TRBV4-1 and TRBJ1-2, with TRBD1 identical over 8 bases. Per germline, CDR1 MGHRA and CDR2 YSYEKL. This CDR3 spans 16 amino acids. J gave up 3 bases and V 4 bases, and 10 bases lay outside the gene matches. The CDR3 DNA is TGCGCCAGCAGCCTATCGCCTTCACAGGGGGACTATGGCTACACCTTC. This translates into CASSLSPSQGDYGYTF.

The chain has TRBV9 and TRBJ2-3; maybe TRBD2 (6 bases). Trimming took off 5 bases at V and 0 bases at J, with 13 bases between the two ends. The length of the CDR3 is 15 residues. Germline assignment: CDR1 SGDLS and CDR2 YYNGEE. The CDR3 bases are TGTGCCAGCAGACCCTGGGGGGATAGCACAGATACGCAGTATTTT. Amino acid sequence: CASRPWGDSTDTQYF.

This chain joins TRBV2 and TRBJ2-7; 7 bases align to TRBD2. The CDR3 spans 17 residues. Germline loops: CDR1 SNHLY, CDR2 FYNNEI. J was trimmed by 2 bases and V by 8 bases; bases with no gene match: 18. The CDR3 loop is CASSKNGLAAWAYEQYF. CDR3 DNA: TGTGCCAGCTCAAAAAACGGTCTAGCGGCATGGGCCTACGAGCAGTACTTC.

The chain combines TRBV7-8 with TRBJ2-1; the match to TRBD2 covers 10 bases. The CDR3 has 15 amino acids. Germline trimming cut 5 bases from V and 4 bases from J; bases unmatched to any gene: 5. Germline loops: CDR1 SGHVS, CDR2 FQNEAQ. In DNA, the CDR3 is TGTGCCAGCAGCCCTAGCGGGAGACCATACAATGAGCAGTTCTTC. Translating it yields CASSPSGRPYNEQFF.

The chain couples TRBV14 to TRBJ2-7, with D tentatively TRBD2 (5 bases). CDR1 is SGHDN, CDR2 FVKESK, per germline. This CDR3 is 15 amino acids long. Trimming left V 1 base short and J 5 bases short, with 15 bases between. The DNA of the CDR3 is TGTGCCAGCAGCCAAGTCGAGGCTAGCTGGCACGAGCAGTACTTC. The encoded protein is CASSQVEASWHEQYF.

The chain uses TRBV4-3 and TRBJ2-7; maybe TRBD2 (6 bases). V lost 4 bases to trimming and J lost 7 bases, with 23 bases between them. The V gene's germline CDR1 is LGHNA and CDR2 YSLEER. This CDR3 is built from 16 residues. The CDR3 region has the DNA TGCGCCAGCAGCCTGCAGACCGGGACTCCAGGACTAGAGCAGTACTTC. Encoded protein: CASSLQTGTPGLEQYF.

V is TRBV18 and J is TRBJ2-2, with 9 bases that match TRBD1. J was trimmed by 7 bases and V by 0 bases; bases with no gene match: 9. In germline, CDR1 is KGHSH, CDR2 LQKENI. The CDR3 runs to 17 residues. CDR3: CASSPPWHRGHGGELFF. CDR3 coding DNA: TGTGCCAGCTCACCACCCTGGCACAGGGGGCATGGCGGGGAGCTGTTTTTT.

The CDR3 nucleotides are TGTGCCAGCAGCTGCCGAGGGGGGGTAGGTGGCTACACCTTC. The encoded protein is CASSCRGGVGGYTF. The rearrangement links TRBV13 to TRBJ1-2, with a possible D match to TRBD1 (6 bases). The CDR3 has 14 residues. Germline CDR1 is PRHDT and CDR2 is FYEKMQ (reference sequence). Trimming left V 4 bases short and J 7 bases short, with 16 bases between. Full variable domain (missing parts from reference TRBV13 and TRBJ1-2): AAGVIQSPRHLIKEKRETATLKCYPIPRHDTVYWYQQGPGQDPQFLISFYEKMQSDKGSIPDRFSAQQFSDYHSELNMSSLELGDSALYFCASSCRGGVGGYTFGSGTRLTVV.

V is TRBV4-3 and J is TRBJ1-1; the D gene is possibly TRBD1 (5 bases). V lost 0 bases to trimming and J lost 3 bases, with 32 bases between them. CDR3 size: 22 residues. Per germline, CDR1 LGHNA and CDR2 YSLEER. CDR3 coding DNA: TGCGCCAGCAGCCAAGATCCGAGGGGAGGGATCGGAAAAAAGAAGAGGGACACTGAAGCTTTCTTT. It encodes CASSQDPRGGIGKKKRDTEAFF.

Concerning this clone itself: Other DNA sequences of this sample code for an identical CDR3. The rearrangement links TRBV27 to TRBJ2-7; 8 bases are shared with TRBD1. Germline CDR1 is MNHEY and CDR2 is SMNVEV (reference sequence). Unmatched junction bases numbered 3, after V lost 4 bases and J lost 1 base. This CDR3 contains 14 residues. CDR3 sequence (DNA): TGTGCCAGCAGTTCGCGGGACAGGTCCTACGAGCAGTACTTC. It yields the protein CASSSRDRSYEQYF.

Here the CDR3 reads CASSLGLAGELTGELFF. The DNA of the CDR3 is TGCGCCAGCAGCCTGGGACTAGCGGGAGAACTCACCGGGGAGCTGTTTTTT. The rearrangement links TRBV4-1 to TRBJ2-2; 14 nucleotides match TRBD2. Germline V lookup: CDR1 MGHRA, CDR2 YSYEKL. The V gene end was trimmed by 4 bases and the J gene end by 4 bases; junction bases not matched to a gene: 5. The CDR3 runs 17 residues.

The CDR3 nucleotides are TGTGCCACCACGGACAACTCTGGAAACACCATATATTTT. Its protein is CATTDNSGNTIYF. The V call is TRBV15, the J call TRBJ1-3, with D possibly being TRBD1 (5 bases). The CDR3 extends over 13 amino acids. CDR1 and CDR2 from the germline V gene are LNHNV and YYDKDF (reference sequence). Trimming left V 7 bases short and J 0 bases short, with 7 bases between.

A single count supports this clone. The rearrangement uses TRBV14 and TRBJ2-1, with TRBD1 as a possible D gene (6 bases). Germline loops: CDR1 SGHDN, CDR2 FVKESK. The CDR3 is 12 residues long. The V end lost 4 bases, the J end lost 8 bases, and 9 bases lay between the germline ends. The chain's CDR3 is CASSPRGHEQFF. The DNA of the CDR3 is TGTGCCAGCAGCCCCAGGGGCCATGAGCAGTTCTTC.

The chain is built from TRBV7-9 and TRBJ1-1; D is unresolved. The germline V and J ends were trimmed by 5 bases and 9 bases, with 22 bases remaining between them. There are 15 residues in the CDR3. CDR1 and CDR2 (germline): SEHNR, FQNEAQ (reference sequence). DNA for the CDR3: TGTGCCAGCAGCCTCCCCCTAAGGCAGACACTGAAAGCTTTCTTT. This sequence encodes CASSLPLRQTLKAFF. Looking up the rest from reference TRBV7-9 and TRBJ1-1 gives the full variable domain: DTGVSQNPRHKITKRGQNVTFRCDPISEHNRLYWYRQTLGQGPEFLTYFQNEAQLEKSRLLSDRFSAERPKGSFSTLEIQRTEQGDSAMYLCASSLPLRQTLKAFFGQGTRLTVV.

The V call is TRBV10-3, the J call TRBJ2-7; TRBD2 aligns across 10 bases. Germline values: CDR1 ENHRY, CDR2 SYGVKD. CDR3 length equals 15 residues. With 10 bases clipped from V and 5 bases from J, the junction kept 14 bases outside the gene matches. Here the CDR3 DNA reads TGTGCCACCCGATATCAGCGGGAGGGCCCCGACGAGCAGTACTTC. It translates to CATRYQREGPDEQYF.

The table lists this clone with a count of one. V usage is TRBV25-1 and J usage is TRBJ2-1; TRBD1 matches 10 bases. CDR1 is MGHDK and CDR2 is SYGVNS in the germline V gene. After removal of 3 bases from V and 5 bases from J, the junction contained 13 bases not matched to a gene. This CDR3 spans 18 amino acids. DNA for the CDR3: TGTGCCAGCAGTGATCCCCGAGGGGGGGACAGGGGAAACAATGAGCAGTTCTTC. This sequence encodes CASSDPRGGDRGNNEQFF.

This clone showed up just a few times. CDR3 coding DNA: TGTGCCAGCAGCTTCCCCGTTAGCCGTGGCACAGATACGCAGTATTTT. Translation gives CASSFPVSRGTDTQYF. The V call is TRBV7-2, the J call TRBJ2-3; D gene unclear. The CDR3 contains 16 residues. In germline, CDR1 is SGHTA, CDR2 FQGNSA. V was cut by 3 bases and J by 1 base, with 14 bases left in between.

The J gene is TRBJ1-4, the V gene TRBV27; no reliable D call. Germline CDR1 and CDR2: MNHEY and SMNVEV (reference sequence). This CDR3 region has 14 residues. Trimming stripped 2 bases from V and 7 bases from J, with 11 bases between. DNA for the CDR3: TGTGCCAGCAGTTTAAGGAGAGATGGTGAAAAACTGTTTTTT. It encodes CASSLRRDGEKLFF. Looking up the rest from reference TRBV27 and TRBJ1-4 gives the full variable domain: EAQVTQNPRYLITVTGKKLTVTCSQNMNHEYMSWYRQDPGLGLRQIYYSMNVEVTDKGDVPEGYKVSRKEKRNFPLILESPSPNQTSLYFCASSLRRDGEKLFFGSGTQLSVL.